Shown below are 2 T cell receptor beta chains from a single sample sequenced in a study of molecular identifiers for immune sequencing clone quantification. TCRdb called the PCR reads again in MiXCR, with one record for every CDR3 protein. The table shows over 600,000 distinct CDR3 sequences, with about 20% occurring only once. The sample was naive CD8+ T cells from blood, with Jurkat cell RNA spiked in. Subset reported: FACS-sorted CD8+CD4-CCR7+CD45RA+ naive T cells. These receptor sequences come from a human donor in good health. Some libraries in this study had Jurkat cell RNA spiked in.

This clonotype showed up many times. CDR3 nucleotide sequence: TGTGCCAGCAGCTTAGATTGGTCGGGAGCGCTTGAGGATACGCAGTATTTT. Translated: CASSLDWSGALEDTQYF. The chain links TRBV7-6 to TRBJ2-3; tentatively, D is TRBD2 (6 bases). Trimming pared 1 base from V and 6 bases from J, leaving 20 bases between. Germline V lookup: CDR1 SGHVS, CDR2 FNYEAQ. The CDR3 is made up of 17 amino acids.

This clonotype occurred a few times. The V and J genes are TRBV27 and TRBJ2-7; D not resolved. The CDR3 covers 12 residues. V lost 2 bases to trimming and J lost 7 bases, with 9 bases between them. Germline loops: CDR1 MNHEY, CDR2 SMNVEV (reference sequence). In nucleotides, the CDR3 is TGTGCCAGCAGTTTAGGAAGTAAGGAGCAGTACTTC. This encodes CASSLGSKEQYF.